What follows are 6 T cell receptor beta chains derived from one specimen sequenced in a study of T cells in Graves' hyperthyroidism and ophthalmopathy. TCR beta CDR3 regions were amplified from RNA transcripts. HTBI primers were employed in a first-round RT-PCR of the TCR CDR3. TCRdb processed the multiplex PCR reads anew with MiXCR; each CDR3 protein has one entry. The table records roughly 280,000 distinct CDR3 sequences, about a sixth of them present only once. Input material: blood. These receptors came from a woman aged 60-75 years with Graves' ophthalmopathy.

Details on this clonotype: This could be a read error, since a much larger clone is one nucleotide away. Here the CDR3 DNA reads TGCGCCAGCAGCGTGGGACAGGAGGACACTGAAGCTTTCTTT. Its protein is CASSVGQEDTEAFF. The chain combines TRBV4-3 with TRBJ1-1, with 8 bases matching TRBD1. The CDR3 loop spans 14 amino acids. Germline V gene lookup returns CDR1 LGHNA and CDR2 YSLEER. The V and J ends lost 5 bases and 3 bases, in that order; junction bases with no gene match: 5.

This chain links TRBV5-5 with TRBJ1-2; 8 nucleotides agree with TRBD1. The germline gives CDR1 SGHKS, CDR2 YYEKEE (reference sequence). The CDR3 has 14 amino acids. V shed 1 base and J 3 bases; nucleotides not matched to a gene: 2. CDR3 sequence reads: CASSLTGGYYGYTF. CDR3 in DNA: TGTGCCAGCAGCTTGACAGGGGGGTACTATGGCTACACCTTC.

This clonotype was recorded many times. The V and J genes are TRBV19 and TRBJ2-5; D gene ambiguous. The CDR3 loop spans 14 amino acids. V lost 6 bases and J 5 bases, leaving 16 bases between the germline ends. Per germline, CDR1 LNHDA and CDR2 SQIVND (reference sequence). For the CDR3, the DNA is TGTGCCAGTAGGGGCCGGGCAGCGTGGGAGACCCAGTACTTC. This encodes CASRGRAAWETQYF.

The sample holds many counts of this clonotype. The genes are TRBV9 and TRBJ1-2; 8 nucleotides align to TRBD1. With V trimmed by 3 bases and J by 8 bases, 15 bases remained unmatched. Germline V gene data show CDR1 as SGDLS and CDR2 as YYNGEE. The CDR3 covers 16 residues. The CDR3 reads CASSASTGAGISGYTF. The CDR3 DNA reads TGTGCCAGCAGCGCATCGACAGGGGCCGGGATCTCAGGCTACACCTTC.

The CDR3 here is CASSLVWDYPIEQFF. In DNA, the CDR3 is TGTGCCAGCAGCTTAGTATGGGACTATCCAATTGAGCAGTTCTTC. The chain links TRBV7-9 to TRBJ2-1; 7 bases are a match to TRBD2. Germline V gene lookup returns CDR1 SEHNR and CDR2 FQNEAQ (reference sequence). The junction had 9 bases not matched to a gene; V was cut back by 1 base and J by 9 bases. The CDR3 spans 15 residues. The entire variable domain, with the rest obtained from reference TRBV7-9 and TRBJ2-1, is as follows: DTGVSQNPRHKITKRGQNVTFRCDPISEHNRLYWYRQTLGQGPEFLTYFQNEAQLEKSRLLSDRFSAERPKGSFSTLEIQRTEQGDSAMYLCASSLVWDYPIEQFFGPGTRLTVL.

This clonotype was seen repeatedly, ten times or more. The CDR3 DNA sequence: TGTGCCAGCAGCTTAGTTGCTCACAGGCCAGATACGCAGTATTTT. Residues: CASSLVAHRPDTQYF. The rearrangement joins TRBV7-9 to TRBJ2-3; D might be TRBD1 (5 bases). CDR3 size: 15 residues. V was cut by 1 base and J by 4 bases, with 12 bases left in between. CDR1 and CDR2 (germline): SEHNR, FQNEAQ (reference sequence).